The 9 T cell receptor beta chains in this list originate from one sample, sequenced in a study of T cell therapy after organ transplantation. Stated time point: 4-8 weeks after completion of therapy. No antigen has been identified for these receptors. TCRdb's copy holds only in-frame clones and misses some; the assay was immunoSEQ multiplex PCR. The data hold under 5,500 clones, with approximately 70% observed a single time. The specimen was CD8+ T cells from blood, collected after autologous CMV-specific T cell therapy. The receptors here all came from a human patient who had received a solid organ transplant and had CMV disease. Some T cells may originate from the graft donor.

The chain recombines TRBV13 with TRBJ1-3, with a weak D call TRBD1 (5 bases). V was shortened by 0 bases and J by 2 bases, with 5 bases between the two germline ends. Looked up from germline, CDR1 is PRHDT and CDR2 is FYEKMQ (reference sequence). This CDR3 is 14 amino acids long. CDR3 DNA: TGTGCCAGCAGCTTAGGGACAGCTGGAAACACCATATATTTT. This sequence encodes CASSLGTAGNTIYF. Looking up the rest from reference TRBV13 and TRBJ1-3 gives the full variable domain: AAGVIQSPRHLIKEKRETATLKCYPIPRHDTVYWYQQGPGQDPQFLISFYEKMQSDKGSIPDRFSAQQFSDYHSELNMSSLELGDSALYFCASSLGTAGNTIYFGEGSWLTVV.

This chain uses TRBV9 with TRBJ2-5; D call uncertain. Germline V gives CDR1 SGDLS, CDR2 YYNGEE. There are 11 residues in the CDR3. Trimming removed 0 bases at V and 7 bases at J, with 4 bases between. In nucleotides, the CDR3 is TGTGCCAGCAGCGTAGGAGCGACCCAGTACTTC. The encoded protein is CASSVGATQYF.

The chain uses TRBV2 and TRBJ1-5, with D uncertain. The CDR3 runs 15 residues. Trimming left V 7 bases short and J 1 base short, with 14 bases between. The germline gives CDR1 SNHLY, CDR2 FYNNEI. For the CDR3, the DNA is TGTGCCAGCATGGTAACGGCCGGGAGCAATCAGCCCCAGCATTTT. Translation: CASMVTAGSNQPQHF.

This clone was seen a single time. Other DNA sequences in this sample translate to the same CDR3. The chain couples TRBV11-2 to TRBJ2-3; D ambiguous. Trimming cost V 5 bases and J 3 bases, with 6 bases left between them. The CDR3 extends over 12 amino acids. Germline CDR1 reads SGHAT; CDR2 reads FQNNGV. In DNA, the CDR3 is TGTGCCAGCAGCGCGCGAACAGATACGCAGTATTTT. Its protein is CASSARTDTQYF.

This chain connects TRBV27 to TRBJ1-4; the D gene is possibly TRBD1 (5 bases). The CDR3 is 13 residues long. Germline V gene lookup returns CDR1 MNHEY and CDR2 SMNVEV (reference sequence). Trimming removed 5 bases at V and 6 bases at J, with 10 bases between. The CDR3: CASSELGDEKLFF. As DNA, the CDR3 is TGTGCCAGCAGTGAGCTAGGGGATGAAAAACTGTTTTTT.

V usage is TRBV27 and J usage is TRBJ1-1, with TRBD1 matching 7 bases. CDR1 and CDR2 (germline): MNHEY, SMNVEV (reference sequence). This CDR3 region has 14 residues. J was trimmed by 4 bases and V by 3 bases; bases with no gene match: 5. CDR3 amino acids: CASSFKGARTEAFF. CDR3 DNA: TGTGCCAGCAGTTTCAAGGGGGCACGCACTGAAGCTTTCTTT.

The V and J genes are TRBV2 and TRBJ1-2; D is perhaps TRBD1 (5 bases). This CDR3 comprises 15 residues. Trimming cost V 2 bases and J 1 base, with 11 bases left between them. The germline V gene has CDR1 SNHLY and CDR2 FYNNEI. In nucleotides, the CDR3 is TGTGCCAGCAGTGAAAGAGGGGCCCGTAACTATGGCTACACCTTC. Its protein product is CASSERGARNYGYTF.

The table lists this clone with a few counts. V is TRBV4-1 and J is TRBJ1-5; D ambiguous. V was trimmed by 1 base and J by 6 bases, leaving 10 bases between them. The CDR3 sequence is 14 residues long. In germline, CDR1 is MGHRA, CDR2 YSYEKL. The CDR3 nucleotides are TGCGCCAGCAGCCAAGTGCTTCTGGGTCAGCCCCAGCATTTT. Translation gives CASSQVLLGQPQHF.

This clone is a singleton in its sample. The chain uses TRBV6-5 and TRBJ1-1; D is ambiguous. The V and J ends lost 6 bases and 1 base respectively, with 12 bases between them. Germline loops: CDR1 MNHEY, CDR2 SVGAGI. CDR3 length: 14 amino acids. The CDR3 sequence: CASSPQWENTEAFF. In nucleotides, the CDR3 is TGTGCCAGCAGCCCCCAATGGGAGAACACTGAAGCTTTCTTT.